This T cell receptor (beta chain) was obtained from a study of T-cell reconstitution after alpha-beta-depleted transplantation in children. Overall study results and limits: Newly generated T cells supplied most T-cell counts and diversity one year post-transplant. Surviving recipient T cells and intrathymic progenitors accounted for some patients' high TCRbeta diversity at day 60.

The table lists this clonotype with a count of one. Its antigen is still unknown. A read error may be the cause here, since a much bigger clone is one base away. The germline CDR1 and CDR2 sequences are SGHRS and YFSETQ. This CDR3 is built from 15 residues. Losses at the gene ends were 1 base for V and 0 bases for J; bases not matched to a gene: 1. A TCRbeta library incorporating unique molecular identifiers was prepared. One entry per CDR3 protein, called by TCRdb with MiXCR from the PCR reads. The repertoire consists of about 580,000 distinct CDR3 sequences, with roughly 23% occurring once and the leading ten covering roughly 15%.

The V and J genes are TRBV5-1 and TRBJ1-1, with 9 bases aligning to TRBD1. This material consisted of PBMCs, mostly from graft donor cells, taken 360 days after TCRalphabeta/CD19-depleted stem cell transplant. This TCR was recovered from a boy in the first two years of life who had a stem cell transplant for acute myeloid leukemia, so the T cells may come from the graft donor. DNA of the CDR3: TGCGCCAGCAGCTTGTGGACAGGGGTGAACACTGAAGCTTTCTTT. This translates into CASSLWTGVNTEAFF.